This TCR beta chain was sequenced in a study of blood T cell repertoires in COVID-19. At the level of the study: From the United States, Italy and Spain came samples of acute and convalescent COVID-19. Sources were T cells, B-cell-depleted T cells, or PBMCs; the material itself was cDNA or gDNA.

CDR3 length: 15 amino acids. Trimming removed 5 bases from V and 3 bases from J, with 17 bases in between. Per germline, CDR1 SEHNR and CDR2 FQNEAQ (reference sequence). Authors' data handling: Amplified reference gene primers provided the basis for estimating nucleated cell counts. The method was immunoSEQ multiplex PCR; TCRdb's version includes in-frame clones alone and lacks a portion of them. V and J calls and clone size are those listed in that table; D and trimming were worked out from the DNA. The sample holds around 120,000 clones, 79% seen once. The rearrangement joins TRBV7-9 to TRBJ2-7; perhaps TRBD1 as D (6 bases). The receptor was isolated from a woman older than 75 with acute or convalescent COVID-19. Sequencing was performed on peripheral blood. The CDR3 bases are TGTGCCAGCAGCGGGGGACAACCTGGAGACTACGAGCAGTACTTC. This codes for CASSGGQPGDYEQYF.